The clone carrying this TCR beta chain was picked up a small number of times. The trim removed 2 bases at V and 6 bases at J, leaving 5 bases unmatched. Germline values: CDR1 SGHTA, CDR2 FQGTGA. This CDR3 is built from 14 residues. Measured with immunoSEQ multiplex PCR; TCRdb has only the in-frame clones, and not every one. The data contain about 190,000 clones, roughly four fifths of them singletons. The sample belongs to a study of blood T cell repertoires in COVID-19. Study summary: Collection of acute and convalescent COVID-19 samples took place in the United States, Italy and Spain. The cDNA or gDNA used as material had been derived from T cells, B-cell-depleted T cells, or PBMCs.

The V and J genes are TRBV7-3 and TRBJ1-1; 8 nucleotides agree with TRBD1. Material: peripheral blood. This receptor was identified in a woman in her forties with acute or convalescent COVID-19. The CDR3 loop is CASSLGQGAAEAFF. The CDR3 DNA follows: TGTGCCAGCAGCTTAGGGCAGGGGGCAGCTGAAGCTTTCTTT. Supplemented by reference TRBV7-3 and TRBJ1-1, the full variable domain reads GAGVSQTPSNKVTEKGKYVELRCDPISGHTALYWYRQSLGQGPEFLIYFQGTGAADDSGLPNDRFFAVRPEGSVSTLKIQRTERGDSAVYLCASSLGQGAAEAFFGQGTRLTVV.